Listed here is a single T cell receptor (beta chain). Antigen unknown. V gave up 5 bases and J gave up 4 bases, with 11 bases separating them. Germline-derived CDR1 and CDR2 are LNHDA and SQIVND (reference sequence). The CDR3 contains 13 residues. Time point denoted: before natalizumab initiation. Produced via immunoSEQ multiplex PCR; TCRdb's table is partial and in-frame only. The sample includes roughly 30,000 clones, 89% of them seen just once. This record belongs to a study of multiple sclerosis patients with progressive multifocal leukoencephalopathy. Study observations and caveats: It is unclear whether the findings reflect JC virus infection or general immunocompromise.

Source material: PBMCs. The chain has TRBV19 and TRBJ1-1; D perhaps matches TRBD1 (5 bases). The TCR sequence derives from a human donor with multiple sclerosis. Here the CDR3 reads CASSVPGPTEAFF. For the CDR3, the DNA is TGTGCCAGTAGTGTCCCGGGGCCCACTGAAGCTTTCTTT. The full variable domain, with the rest looked up from reference TRBV19 and TRBJ1-1, is DGGITQSPKYLFRKEGQNVTLSCEQNLNHDAMYWYRQDPGQGLRLIYYSQIVNDFQKGDIAEGYSVSREKKESFPLTVTSAQKNPTAFYLCASSVPGPTEAFFGQGTRLTVV.